This TCR beta chain was recovered during a study of T cell responses to AZD1222 COVID-19 vaccine. CDR3 length: 14 residues. CDR1 and CDR2 from the germline V gene are SGHRS and YFSETQ. Trimming took off 0 bases at V and 5 bases at J, with 11 bases between the two ends. Details on this clone: Its target is unknown.

The method was immunoSEQ multiplex PCR; TCRdb's version includes in-frame clones alone and lacks a portion of them. This sample has 120,000 to 150,000 clones, with about 89% found just once. Study-wide results and caveats: CD4 TCRs associated with vaccination spanned spike, dominating at 160-218 and 743-854. Two AZD1222 administrations were followed by greater Spike-specific TCR breadth and depth. Donors were chiefly white British, with a greater number of females, and clonal diversity was perhaps underestimated.

Material: peripheral blood, obtained on day 0 of MenACWY control vaccination. The clonotype comes from an adult in good health. The chain uses TRBV5-1 and TRBJ1-2; no clear D. The CDR3 DNA reads TGCGCCAGCAGCTTGGCCCGAGGCGAATATGGCTACACCTTC. Translating gives CASSLARGEYGYTF.